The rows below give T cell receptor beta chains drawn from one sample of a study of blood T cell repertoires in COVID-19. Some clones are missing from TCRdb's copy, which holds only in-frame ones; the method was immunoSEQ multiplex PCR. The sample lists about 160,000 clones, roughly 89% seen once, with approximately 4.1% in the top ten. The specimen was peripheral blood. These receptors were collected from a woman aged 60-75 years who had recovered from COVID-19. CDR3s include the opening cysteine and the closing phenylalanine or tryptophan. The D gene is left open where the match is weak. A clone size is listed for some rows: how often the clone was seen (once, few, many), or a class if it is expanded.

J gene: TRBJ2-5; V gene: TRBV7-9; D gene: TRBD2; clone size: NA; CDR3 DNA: TGTGCCAGCAGCTTATTGTGGCGGGGGGGCCGGGAGACCCAGTACTTC; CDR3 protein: CASSLLWRGGRETQYF
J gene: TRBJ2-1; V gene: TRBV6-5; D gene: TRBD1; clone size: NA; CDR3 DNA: TGTGCCAGCAGCCGACAGGGGGCCACCTACAATGAGCAGTTCTTC; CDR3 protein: CASSRQGATYNEQFF
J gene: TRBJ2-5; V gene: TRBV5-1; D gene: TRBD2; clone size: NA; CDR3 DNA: TGCGCCAGCAGCTGGGCCGGGACTAGCGGGGGGAAACAAGAGACCCAGTACTTC; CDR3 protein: CASSWAGTSGGKQETQYF
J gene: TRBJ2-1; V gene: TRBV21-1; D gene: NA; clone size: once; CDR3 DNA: TGTGCCAGCAGCAGCGGGACAGGGGAGAATGAGCAGTTCTTC; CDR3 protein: CASSSGTGENEQFF
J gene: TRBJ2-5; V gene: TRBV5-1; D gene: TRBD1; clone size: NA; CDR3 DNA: TGCGCCAGCAGCGCCCGGGACAGGGGGCAAGAGACCCAGTACTTC; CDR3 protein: CASSARDRGQETQYF
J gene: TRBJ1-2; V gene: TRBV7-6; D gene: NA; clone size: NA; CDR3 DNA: TGTGCCAGCAGCCCAGGGGAGGGGGATGGCTACACCTTC; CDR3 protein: CASSPGEGDGYTF
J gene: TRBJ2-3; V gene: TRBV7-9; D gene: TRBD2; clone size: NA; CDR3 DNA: TGTGCCAGCAGCCGGCCTAATACTAGCGGGAGACGCACAGATACGCAGTATTTT; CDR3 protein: CASSRPNTSGRRTDTQYF
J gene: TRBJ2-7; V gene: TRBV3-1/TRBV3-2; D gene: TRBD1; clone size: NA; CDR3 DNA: TGTGCCAGCAGCCCCCCGGGACAGGGGAACAAGCAGTACTTC; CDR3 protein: CASSPPGQGNKQYF
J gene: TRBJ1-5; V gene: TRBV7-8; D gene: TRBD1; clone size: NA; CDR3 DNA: TGTGCCAGCAGCTTAGAGACAGGGCAGCAGCCCCAGCATTTT; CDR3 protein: CASSLETGQQPQHF
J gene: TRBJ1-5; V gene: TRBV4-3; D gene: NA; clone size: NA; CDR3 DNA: TGCGCCAGCAGCCAAGATCTGGGAGGGCGGCAGCCCCAGCATTTT; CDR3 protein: CASSQDLGGRQPQHF
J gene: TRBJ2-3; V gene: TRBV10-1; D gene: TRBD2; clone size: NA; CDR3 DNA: TGCGCCAGCAGTGAGACCCTTAGCGGGAGGTACCGATTT; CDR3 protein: CASSETLSGRYRF
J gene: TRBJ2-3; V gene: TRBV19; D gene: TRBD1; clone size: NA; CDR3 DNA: TGTGCCAGTAGTAACAGCAGGGGGGATACGCAGTATTTT; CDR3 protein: CASSNSRGDTQYF
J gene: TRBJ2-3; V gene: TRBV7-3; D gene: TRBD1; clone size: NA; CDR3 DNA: TGTGCCAGCAGCTTAATGCCGGGACAGGGCACAGATACGCAGTATTTT; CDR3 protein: CASSLMPGQGTDTQYF
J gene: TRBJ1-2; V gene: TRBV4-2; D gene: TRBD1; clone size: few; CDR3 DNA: TGTGCCAGCAGCCAAGAGGGGGACAGACTTAACTATGGCTACACCTTC; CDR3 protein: CASSQEGDRLNYGYTF
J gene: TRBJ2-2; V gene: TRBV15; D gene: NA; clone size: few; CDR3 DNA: TGTGCCACCAGCAGAGATCCGCCTGACAGGTCGAGCGGGGAGCTGTTTTTT; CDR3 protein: CATSRDPPDRSSGELFF
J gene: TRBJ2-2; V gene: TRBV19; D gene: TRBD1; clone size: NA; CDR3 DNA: TGTGCCAGTAGTCTCGGACAGGGAGTAGGCACCGGGGAGCTGTTTTTT; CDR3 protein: CASSLGQGVGTGELFF
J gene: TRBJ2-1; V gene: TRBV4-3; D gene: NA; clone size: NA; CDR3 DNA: TGCGCCAGCAGCCAAGATAGAGCAGGGTACACCTCATCCTACAATGAGCAGTTCTTC; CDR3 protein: CASSQDRAGYTSSYNEQFF
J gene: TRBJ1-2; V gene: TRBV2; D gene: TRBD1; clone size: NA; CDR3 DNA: TGTGCCAGCAGTGATGACAGGGAGCTTGGCTACACCTTC; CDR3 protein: CASSDDRELGYTF
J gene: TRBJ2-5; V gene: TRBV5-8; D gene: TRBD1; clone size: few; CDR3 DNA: TGTGCCAGCAGTCCCGGGACAGGGGGGCAAGAGACCCAGTACTTC; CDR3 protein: CASSPGTGGQETQYF
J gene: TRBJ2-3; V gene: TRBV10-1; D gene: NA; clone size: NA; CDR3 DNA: TGCGCCAGCAGTGGACAAAGGTTTGGAGATACGCAGTATTTT; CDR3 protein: CASSGQRFGDTQYF
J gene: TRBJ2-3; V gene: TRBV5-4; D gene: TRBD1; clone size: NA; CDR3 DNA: TGTGCCAGCAGGGACGTTCAGGGGGCGGGGGATACGCAGTATTTT; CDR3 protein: CASRDVQGAGDTQYF
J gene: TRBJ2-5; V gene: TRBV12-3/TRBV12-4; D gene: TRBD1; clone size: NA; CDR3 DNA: TGTGCCAGCAGTTTGGGACAGATAGGGGCCCAGTACTTC; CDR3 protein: CASSLGQIGAQYF
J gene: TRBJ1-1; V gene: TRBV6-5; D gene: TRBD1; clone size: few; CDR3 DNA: TGTGCCAGCAGCGACGGGACAGGGAACACTGAAGCTTTCTTT; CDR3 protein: CASSDGTGNTEAFF
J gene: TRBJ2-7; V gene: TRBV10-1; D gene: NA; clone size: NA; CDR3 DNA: TGCGCCAGCACCTTGGGGGGGGCTAGCTCCTACGAGCAGTACTTC; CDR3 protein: CASTLGGASSYEQYF
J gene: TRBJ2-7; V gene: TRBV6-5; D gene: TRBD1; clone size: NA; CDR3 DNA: TGTGCCAGCAGTTCCGCCGGGACAGGGGTCCACGAGCAGTACTTC; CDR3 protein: CASSSAGTGVHEQYF
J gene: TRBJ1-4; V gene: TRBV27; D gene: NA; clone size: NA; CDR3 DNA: TGTGCCAGCAGTCCCGGGGGGCATTGGGAAAAACTGTTTTTT; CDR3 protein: CASSPGGHWEKLFF